This T cell receptor beta chain is drawn from a study of T cell responses to AZD1222 COVID-19 vaccine. This table comes from immunoSEQ multiplex PCR, and its TCRdb copy is limited to in-frame clones, with some not included. The sample has over 120,000 clones, about 92% seen once. With regard to this clone: The antigen remains undetermined.

The CDR3 has 16 residues. The V end was cut by 8 bases, the J end by 0 bases, with 17 bases between. Germline V gene lookup returns CDR1 MNHEY and CDR2 SMNVEV (reference sequence). General observations from the study: Vaccine-associated CD4 TCRs spanned spike, dominant at 160-218 and 743-854. Baseline testing showed seropositivity in only a handful of AZD1222 recipients. A mostly white British donor set with more females was recruited, and clonal diversity was possibly underestimated.

This material consisted of peripheral blood, taken after recovery from COVID-19. V usage is TRBV27 and J usage is TRBJ1-5; D gene ambiguous. The sequence came from an adult who had recovered from COVID-19. CDR3: CASRSGETGSNQPQHF. The DNA of the CDR3 is TGTGCCAGCCGCAGTGGCGAGACGGGTAGCAATCAGCCCCAGCATTTT.